These T cell receptor beta chains were read from a single sample in a study of blood T cells in healthy people across ages. MiXCR, run by TCRdb on the 5' RACE reads, gives a single entry per CDR3 protein. The table records about 1.1 million distinct CDR3 sequences, under 40% of them present only once. The sequencing sample was made of blood. These receptors all come from a man between 18 and 35 years old in good health. Both conserved end residues are part of each CDR3. Fields, in order: J gene, clone size, D gene, V gene, CDR3 DNA, CDR3 protein. D genes are given only for firm matches. Clone size is stated in some rows and not others, as once, few, many or a class when expanded.

J gene: TRBJ2-1
clone size: NA
D gene: NA
V gene: TRBV7-2
CDR3 DNA: TGTGCCAGCAACTTAGGTCCGGGCTCCTACAATGAGCAGTTCTTC
CDR3 protein: CASNLGPGSYNEQFF

J gene: TRBJ2-1
clone size: NA
D gene: NA
V gene: TRBV20-1
CDR3 DNA: TGCAGTGCTAGATGGGGGCCCAGCTCCTACAATGAGCAGTTCTTC
CDR3 protein: CSARWGPSSYNEQFF

J gene: TRBJ2-7
clone size: few
D gene: TRBD2
V gene: TRBV6-4
CDR3 DNA: TGTGCCAGCAGTCCTAGCGGGGGTGGCGAGCAGTACTTC
CDR3 protein: CASSPSGGGEQYF

J gene: TRBJ1-5
clone size: NA
D gene: NA
V gene: TRBV12-3/TRBV12-4
CDR3 DNA: TGTGCCAGCAGCCCAACAGGGAAGGGCAATCAGCCCCAGCATTTT
CDR3 protein: CASSPTGKGNQPQHF

J gene: TRBJ1-6
clone size: few
D gene: TRBD1
V gene: TRBV9
CDR3 DNA: TGTGCCAGCAGCGGGACAGGGGGCTCACCCCTCCACTTT
CDR3 protein: CASSGTGGSPLHF

J gene: TRBJ1-2
clone size: NA
D gene: NA
V gene: TRBV7-2
CDR3 DNA: TGTGCCAGCAGCTTATCGGCAGGGGTGGCCCACAACCCTAACTATGGCTACACCTTC
CDR3 protein: CASSLSAGVAHNPNYGYTF

J gene: TRBJ2-3
clone size: few
D gene: NA
V gene: TRBV12-3/TRBV12-4
CDR3 DNA: TGTGCCAGCAGCTACCAACTGGGAATGAGCGCAGATACGCAGTATTTT
CDR3 protein: CASSYQLGMSADTQYF

J gene: TRBJ1-1
clone size: NA
D gene: NA
V gene: TRBV4-2
CDR3 DNA: TGTGCCAGCAGCCAAGAAGGATTACCGACGAACTTGAACACTGAAGCTTTCTTT
CDR3 protein: CASSQEGLPTNLNTEAFF

J gene: TRBJ2-2
clone size: once
D gene: TRBD1
V gene: TRBV12-3/TRBV12-4
CDR3 DNA: TGTGCCAGCAGTTACACAGGGGGCTCGGGCACCGGGGAGCTGTTTTTT
CDR3 protein: CASSYTGGSGTGELFF

J gene: TRBJ2-2
clone size: NA
D gene: NA
V gene: TRBV6-1
CDR3 DNA: TGTGCCAGCCAACCAGTGAACACCGGGGAGCTGTTTTTT
CDR3 protein: CASQPVNTGELFF

J gene: TRBJ1-1
clone size: NA
D gene: NA
V gene: TRBV12-3/TRBV12-4
CDR3 DNA: TGTGCCAGCACCGGCCCCTCGAGAGGTGAAGCTTTCTTT
CDR3 protein: CASTGPSRGEAFF